This TCR beta chain was captured in a study of cytomegalovirus exposure and HLA in healthy donors. The germline V and J ends were trimmed by 2 bases and 2 bases, with 10 bases remaining between them. Germline V gene lookup returns CDR1 SNHLY and CDR2 FYNNEI. The CDR3 loop spans 14 amino acids. In the case of this clone: Its cognate antigen is unknown.

The study, taken as a whole, reports: Analysis was carried out at a later point, and it linked a missense DCLRE1C variant to TCR beta V- and J-gene trimming.

The PCR used 60 Vbeta and 13 Jbeta primers. TCRdb's table, derived via immunoSEQ multiplex PCR, lists solely in-frame clones and lacks some. The data show under 200,000 clones, approximately 70% seen once. This TCR derives from a woman aged 25 to 39 in good health and CMV-seronegative. The source material was PBMCs. The chain is built from TRBV2 and TRBJ2-7, with a weak D call TRBD1 (5 bases). As DNA, the CDR3 is TGTGCCAGCAGTGAACTGGACATTCCCTACGAGCAGTACTTC. This translates into CASSELDIPYEQYF.